Listed below are T cell receptor beta chains from one sample, sequenced in a study of beta chain features in type 1 diabetes. Profiling relied on immunoSEQ multiplex PCR, and the TCRdb table lists in-frame clones only, not all of them. The repertoire holds approximately 250,000 clones, with around an eighth as singletons. Input material: naive CD4+ T cells from blood. The receptors derive from a middle-aged woman in good health. CDR3s include the opening cysteine and the closing phenylalanine or tryptophan. A D gene is named only where the DNA matches it firmly. Part of the rows lack a size; the others show once, few, many or a class for expanded clones.

clone size	D gene	V gene	J gene	CDR3 DNA	CDR3 protein
.	TRBD1	TRBV4-1	TRBJ1-2	TGCGCCAGCAGCCATCCGGACAGGGCCTATGGCTACACCTTC	CASSHPDRAYGYTF
few	.	TRBV5-1	TRBJ1-1	TGCGCCAGCAGCTTGGAAGGCCCAGGGTCGGGGGGGCTTGAAGCTTTCTTT	CASSLEGPGSGGLEAFF
few	TRBD1	TRBV19	TRBJ1-2	TGTGCCAGTAGTTCCCCCGAGACAGGGTACTATGGCTACACCTTC	CASSSPETGYYGYTF
.	.	TRBV4-1	TRBJ2-1	TGCGCCAGCAGCCAGCAGGGGACTACCTACAATGAGCAGTTCTTC	CASSQQGTTYNEQFF
.	TRBD2	TRBV6-6	TRBJ2-5	TGTGCCAGCAGCTGGACTAGCGGGGGGGCCGAAGGGACCCAGTACTTC	CASSWTSGGAEGTQYF
.	.	TRBV2	TRBJ2-7	TGTGCCAGCATCAATACAGGGACCTCCTACGAGCAGTACTTC	CASINTGTSYEQYF
few	TRBD1	TRBV7-9	TRBJ2-3	TGTGCCAGCAGCTCCCAGGGGGAGCAGTATTTT	CASSSQGEQYF
few	.	TRBV5-1	TRBJ2-2	TGCGCCAGCAGCCGGGGCGGGGGCGACACCGGGGAGCTGTTTTTT	CASSRGGGDTGELFF
few	.	TRBV2	TRBJ2-5	TGTGCCAGCAGTGAAGAGGTACTTAGCATCCAAGAGACCCAGTACTTC	CASSEEVLSIQETQYF
.	TRBD2	TRBV5-1	TRBJ2-1	TGCGCCAGCAGCCGGGGTGGGACTAGCGGGGACGTTGAGCAGTTCTTC	CASSRGGTSGDVEQFF
few	TRBD2	TRBV28	TRBJ2-1	TGTGCCAGCATCCAGGGACTAGCGGGGTTGAAGAGTGAGCAGTTCTTC	CASIQGLAGLKSEQFF
.	TRBD1	TRBV6-5	TRBJ1-4	TGTGCCAGCAGTCTACAGGGGCCTAATGAAAAACTGTTTTTT	CASSLQGPNEKLFF
few	.	TRBV6-1	TRBJ2-3	TGTGCCAGCAGTGAAGCCCAGGGGTGGGGCTCGCAGTATTTT	CASSEAQGWGSQYF